The 25 T cell receptor beta chains listed next were all sequenced from one sample in a study of CD8+CD57+ T cells in acquired aplastic anemia. Genomic DNA acted as the template from which TCR beta VDJ combination and CDR3 sequence profiling were carried out. TCRdb recomputed calls from the reads with MiXCR, one row per CDR3 protein. The sample has under 200,000 distinct CDR3 sequences, roughly 43% seen once. Flow cytometry had shown expanded CD8+CD57+ cells in the patients chosen for sequencing. Sequencing input: sorted CD4+, CD8+, or CD8+CD57+ T cells (not recorded which) from PBMCs. The receptors stem from a human donor with aplastic anemia.

V usage is TRBV9 and J usage is TRBJ2-5, with 9 bases aligning to TRBD1. V dropped 3 bases and J dropped 5; count of bases not matched to a gene: 11. This CDR3 has 16 residues. Germline V gene lookup returns CDR1 SGDLS and CDR2 YYNGEE. CDR3 region: CASSAEDRGIRETQYF. CDR3 sequence (DNA): TGTGCCAGCAGCGCAGAAGACAGGGGGATTAGGGAGACCCAGTACTTC.

This clonotype occurred once. A clone one base away is much larger, so this may be a read error. The chain employs TRBV5-1 and TRBJ2-1; D may be TRBD1 (7 bases). V was shortened by 4 bases and J by 5 bases, with 13 bases between the two germline ends. Germline V gene lookup returns CDR1 SGHRS and CDR2 YFSETQ. The CDR3 has 14 amino acids. CDR3 in amino acids: CASSRGTADNEQFF. The CDR3 nucleotides are TGCGCCAGCAGCCGGGGGACAGCTGACAATGAGCAGTTCTTC.

This clonotype was counted only a few times. The chain recombines TRBV28 with TRBJ2-7, with 11 bases matching TRBD2. Germline V gene lookup returns CDR1 MDHEN and CDR2 SYDVKM. There are 11 residues in the CDR3. The CDR3 reads CASGRDYEQYF. Written as DNA, the CDR3 is TGTGCTAGCGGGAGGGATTACGAGCAGTACTTC.

The sample holds many counts of this clonotype. With a much larger clone just one base away, this may be a read error. The chain employs TRBV29-1 and TRBJ2-5; TRBD1 matches at 12 bases. Germline CDR1 reads SQVTM; CDR2 reads ANQGSEA. This CDR3 is built from 14 residues. CDR3 loop: CSPRTGQGAETRYF. The CDR3, as DNA: TGCAGCCCTAGAACGGGACAGGGGGCGGAGACCCGGTACTTC.

V usage is TRBV9 and J usage is TRBJ2-2; 7 bases align to TRBD2. Germline-derived CDR1 and CDR2 are SGDLS and YYNGEE. This CDR3 region has 19 residues. With 0 bases clipped from V and 6 bases from J, the junction kept 17 bases outside the gene matches. CDR3 sequence: CASSVAKVAGYLGAGELFF. CDR3 nucleotide sequence: TGTGCCAGCAGCGTAGCAAAAGTAGCGGGCTACTTGGGGGCCGGGGAGCTGTTTTTT.

In its sample, this clonotype was seen a few times. This chain uses TRBV15 with TRBJ1-2; unclear D gene. The CDR3 is 14 residues long. Germline V gene lookup returns CDR1 LNHNV and CDR2 YYDKDF (reference sequence). Between the trimmed V and J ends, which lost 1 base and 3 bases, there was a span of 9 bases. CDR3 region: CATSRGAGDYGYTF. DNA of the CDR3: TGTGCCACCAGCAGAGGAGCAGGCGACTATGGCTACACCTTC.

Note on this clonotype: At one end, the junction sequence differs from germline, possibly due to a read error. V gene TRBV20-1 combines with J gene TRBJ1-5; D is uncertain. The germline V gene has CDR1 DFQATT and CDR2 SNEGSKA (reference sequence). This CDR3 is 10 amino acids long. DNA of the CDR3: TGCAGCGCTACCCATCAGCCCCAGCATTTT. Amino acid sequence: CSATHQPQHF.

This clonotype was detected once. The chain joins TRBV24-1 to TRBJ1-5, with D tentatively TRBD1 (6 bases). The CDR3 sequence is 13 residues long. Germline CDR1 is KGHDR and CDR2 is SFDVKD. With 5 bases removed from V and 5 bases from J, the gap between germline ends came to 9 bases. The DNA of the CDR3 is TGTGCCACCAGTGTCGGGGGCTATCAGCCCCAGCATTTT. Amino acid sequence: CATSVGGYQPQHF.

In its sample, this clonotype was seen many times. The chain links TRBV5-1 to TRBJ2-7, with 12 nucleotides matching TRBD2. The CDR3 contains 16 residues. Germline trimming cut 0 bases from V and 3 bases from J; bases unmatched to any gene: 4. Germline V gene data show CDR1 as SGHRS and CDR2 as YFSETQ. CDR3 amino acids: CASSLAPTSGSYEQYF. The CDR3, as DNA: TGCGCCAGCAGCTTGGCCCCGACTAGCGGGAGCTACGAGCAGTACTTC.

J is TRBJ2-3 and V is TRBV20-1; 9 nucleotides agree with TRBD2. Trimming removed 6 bases from V and 3 bases from J; junction bases left unmatched: 7. The CDR3 sequence is 14 residues long. In germline, CDR1 is DFQATT, CDR2 SNEGSKA (reference sequence). CDR3 residues: CSAASGLATDTQYF. DNA for the CDR3: TGCAGTGCGGCCTCGGGACTAGCAACAGATACGCAGTATTTT.

This clonotype was recorded many times. The chain joins TRBV10-3 to TRBJ1-6, with 7 bases fitting TRBD1. The CDR3 has 14 amino acids. The germline V gene encodes CDR1 ENHRY and CDR2 SYGVKD. Losses at the gene ends were 9 bases for V and 5 bases for J; bases not matched to a gene: 7. CDR3 sequence: CAITADRDNSPLHF. The CDR3, as DNA: TGTGCCATTACGGCAGACAGGGATAATTCACCCCTCCACTTT.

The chain is built from TRBV2 and TRBJ1-5; TRBD1 aligns across 10 bases. Trimming took 6 bases from V and 5 from J; bases not matched to a gene: 4. Germline-derived CDR1 and CDR2 are SNHLY and FYNNEI. The CDR3 runs 14 residues. The CDR3 here is CASRGQGRDQPQHF. The CDR3 DNA sequence: TGTGCCAGCAGGGGACAGGGGAGGGATCAGCCCCAGCATTTT.

The rearrangement joins TRBV11-2 to TRBJ2-5; D is uncertain. V lost 0 bases to trimming and J lost 3 bases, with 11 bases between them. Germline-derived CDR1 and CDR2 are SGHAT and FQNNGV. This CDR3 region has 15 residues. The CDR3 loop is CASSLDLRFEETQYF. The CDR3 region has the DNA TGTGCCAGCAGCTTAGATCTCAGGTTTGAAGAGACCCAGTACTTC.

There are many counts of this clonotype. The rearrangement joins TRBV19 to TRBJ1-5; D unresolved. The V gene's germline CDR1 is LNHDA and CDR2 SQIVND (reference sequence). The length of the CDR3 is 14 residues. V shed 9 bases and J shed 1 base, with 13 bases lying between them. The DNA of the CDR3 is TGTGCCAGCCGGCTTTGGGAGAGCAATCAGCCCCAGCATTTT. As protein: CASRLWESNQPQHF.

This clonotype was observed once. This chain connects TRBV2 to TRBJ2-7, with TRBD1 as a possible D gene (5 bases). The CDR3 has 15 residues. Trimming cost V 0 bases and J 0 bases, with 9 bases left between them. The germline V gene encodes CDR1 SNHLY and CDR2 FYNNEI. As DNA, the CDR3 is TGTGCCAGCAGTGAAGCGGACCAGGGCTCCTACGAGCAGTACTTC. Its translation is CASSEADQGSYEQYF.

The gene calls are TRBV28 and TRBJ1-6; D is unresolved. Germline lookup yields CDR1 MDHEN and CDR2 SYDVKM. CDR3 length equals 13 residues. Trimming pared 7 bases from V and 10 bases from J, leaving 14 bases between. CDR3 in amino acids: CASTGQNRSPLHF. DNA of the CDR3: TGTGCCAGCACGGGCCAGAATAGGTCACCCCTCCACTTT.

This clonotype was observed a handful of times. This chain connects TRBV30 to TRBJ1-1; D is unresolved. The CDR3 length is 13 residues. The V gene lost 3 bases and the J gene lost 3 bases, with 11 bases spanning the gap. Germline V gene sequence: CDR1 GTSNPN, CDR2 SVGIG (reference sequence). The chain's CDR3 is CAWRGRLYTEAFF. CDR3 DNA: TGTGCCTGGAGAGGAAGGCTTTACACTGAAGCTTTCTTT.

This clonotype has ten or more counts. The V gene is TRBV5-4, the J gene TRBJ1-1; D is ambiguous. Looked up from germline, CDR1 is SGHNT and CDR2 is YYREEE (reference sequence). There are 13 residues in the CDR3. The V end lost 0 bases, the J end lost 6 bases, and 9 bases lay between the germline ends. The CDR3 DNA is TGTGCCAGCAGCTTGGGCAGCTGGGCTGAAGCTTTCTTT. The encoded protein is CASSLGSWAEAFF.

CDR3 sequence: CASSFSRGTRSGANVLTF. CDR3 nucleotide sequence: TGTGCCAGCAGTTTCTCCAGGGGGACAAGAAGTGGGGCCAACGTCCTGACTTTC. This sequence joins TRBV28 and TRBJ2-6, with 7 positions matching TRBD1. J was trimmed by 3 bases and V by 3 bases; bases with no gene match: 11. CDR1 MDHEN and CDR2 SYDVKM come from the germline V gene. The CDR3 is 18 residues long. Based on the CDR3 plus reference TRBV28 and TRBJ2-6, the full variable domain is DVKVTQSSRYLVKRTGEKVFLECVQDMDHENMFWYRQDPGLGLRLIYFSYDVKMKEKGDIPEGYSVSREKKERFSLILESASTNQTSMYLCASSFSRGTRSGANVLTFGAGSRLTVL.

The CDR3 reads CASSPEVVAGGVYNEQFF. In DNA, the CDR3 is TGCGCCAGCAGCCCGGAGGTGGTAGCGGGAGGGGTCTACAATGAGCAGTTCTTC. V and J are TRBV4-3 and TRBJ2-1, with 11 nucleotides matching TRBD2. V shed 4 bases and J 3 bases; nucleotides not matched to a gene: 11. Germline CDR1 is LGHNA and CDR2 is YSLEER. The CDR3 totals 18 residues.

This clonotype has a single count. Since the CDR3 does not end with the conserved phenylalanine or tryptophan, this likely comes from a read error. Because the CDR3's place on the DNA is in doubt, the DNA is left out and the CDR3 is given as listed by TCRdb. The chain carries TRBV7-9 and TRBJ2-3; the table's D call of TRBD2 was not tested on the DNA. Germline V gene data show CDR1 as SEHNR and CDR2 as FQNEAQ (reference sequence). The CDR3 has 8 amino acids, counting both end residues. CDR3 protein: CASSPTSY.

V gene TRBV19 combines with J gene TRBJ2-5, with 8 bases matching TRBD1. The CDR3 extends over 14 amino acids. Germline CDR1 reads LNHDA; CDR2 reads SQIVND (reference sequence). V dropped 5 bases and J dropped 2; count of bases not matched to a gene: 4. DNA for the CDR3: TGTGCCAGTAGTTCCCACAGGGGGCAAGAGACCCAGTACTTC. Protein sequence: CASSSHRGQETQYF. Together with reference TRBV19 and TRBJ2-5, the CDR3 gives the full variable domain: DGGITQSPKYLFRKEGQNVTLSCEQNLNHDAMYWYRQDPGQGLRLIYYSQIVNDFQKGDIAEGYSVSREKKESFPLTVTSAQKNPTAFYLCASSSHRGQETQYFGPGTRLLVL.

With respect to this clonotype: A junction end diverges from the germline sequence, so it may reflect a read error. The chain links TRBV24-1 to TRBJ1-4; D is undetermined. CDR3 length: 14 amino acids. Germline V gives CDR1 KGHDR, CDR2 SFDVKD. The CDR3 DNA reads TGTGCCACCAGTGTTAGGGTGTCTAAAGAAAAACTGTTTTTT. Its protein is CATSVRVSKEKLFF.

This clonotype was seen more than once but under ten times. The V and J genes are TRBV29-1 and TRBJ1-2; 8 nucleotides agree with TRBD1. This CDR3 has 16 residues. CDR1 SQVTM and CDR2 ANQGSEA come from the germline V gene. J was trimmed by 4 bases and V by 0 bases; bases with no gene match: 10. Here the CDR3 reads CSVEDQSGGLGYGYTF. The CDR3 DNA is TGCAGCGTTGAAGATCAGTCAGGGGGCTTAGGCTATGGCTACACCTTC.

The genes are TRBV24-1 and TRBJ2-3; 11 bases fit TRBD2. The germline V gene encodes CDR1 KGHDR and CDR2 SFDVKD. The V gene end was trimmed by 7 bases and the J gene end by 4 bases; junction bases not matched to a gene: 0. This CDR3 region has 13 residues. The CDR3 DNA sequence: TGTGCCACCAGGGGACTAGCGGCAGATACGCAGTATTTT. This codes for CATRGLAADTQYF.